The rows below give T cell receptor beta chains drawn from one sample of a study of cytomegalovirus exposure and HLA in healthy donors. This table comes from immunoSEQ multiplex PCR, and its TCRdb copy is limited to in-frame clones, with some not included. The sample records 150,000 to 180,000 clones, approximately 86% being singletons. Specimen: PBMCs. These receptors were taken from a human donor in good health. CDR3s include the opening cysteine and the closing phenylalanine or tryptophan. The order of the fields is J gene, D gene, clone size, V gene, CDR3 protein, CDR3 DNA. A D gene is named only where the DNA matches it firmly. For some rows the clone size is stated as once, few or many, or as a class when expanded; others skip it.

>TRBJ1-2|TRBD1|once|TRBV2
CASSSQGQYSQRGYGYTF
TGTGCCAGCAGTAGTCAGGGACAGTATTCTCAAAGGGGCTATGGCTACACCTTC
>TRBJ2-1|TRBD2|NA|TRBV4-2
CASSQVSSGGPLEQFF
TGTGCCAGCAGCCAAGTGTCCAGCGGGGGGCCCCTTGAGCAGTTCTTC
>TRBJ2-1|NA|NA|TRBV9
CASSAQGNEQFF
TGTGCCAGCAGCGCCCAGGGTAATGAGCAGTTCTTC
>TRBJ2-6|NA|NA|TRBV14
CASAWAGANVLTF
TGTGCCAGCGCCTGGGCGGGGGCCAACGTCCTGACTTTC
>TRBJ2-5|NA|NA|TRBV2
CASSTGSRQETQYF
TGTGCCAGCTCGACCGGGTCTCGTCAAGAGACCCAGTACTTC
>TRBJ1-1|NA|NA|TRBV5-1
CASSIDRTEAFF
TGCGCCAGCAGTATTGACAGGACTGAAGCTTTCTTT
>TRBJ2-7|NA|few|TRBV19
CASSRTAGRYEQYF
TGTGCCAGTAGTAGGACAGCAGGTCGATACGAGCAGTACTTC
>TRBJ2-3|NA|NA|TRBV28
CASIPTTKRDRTDTQYF
TGTGCCAGCATTCCGACGACAAAGAGGGATCGCACAGATACGCAGTATTTT
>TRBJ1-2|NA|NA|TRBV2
CASSPRGINYGYTF
TGTGCCAGCAGTCCCCGGGGGATTAACTATGGCTACACCTTC
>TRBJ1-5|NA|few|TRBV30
CAWGTGKSNQPQHF
TGTGCCTGGGGTACAGGGAAGAGCAATCAGCCCCAGCATTTT
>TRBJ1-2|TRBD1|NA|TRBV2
CARTETGANYGYTF
TGTGCCAGAACTGAGACAGGGGCGAACTATGGCTACACCTTC
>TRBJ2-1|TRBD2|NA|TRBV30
CAWALRLSGRAVINEQFF
TGTGCCTGGGCTCTAAGGTTAAGCGGGAGGGCCGTGATCAATGAGCAGTTCTTC
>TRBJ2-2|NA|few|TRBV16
CASSQFPNTGELFF
TGTGCCAGCAGCCAATTTCCAAACACCGGGGAGCTGTTTTTT
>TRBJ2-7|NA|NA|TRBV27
CASSSGYEQYF
TGTGCCAGCAGTTCGGGTTACGAGCAGTACTTC
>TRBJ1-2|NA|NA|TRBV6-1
CASSDNGVIGGYTF
TGTGCCAGCAGTGATAACGGGGTAATAGGGGGCTACACCTTC
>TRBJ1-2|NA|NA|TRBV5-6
CASSLIGGENGYTF
TGTGCCAGCAGCTTGATAGGGGGGGAAAATGGCTACACCTTC
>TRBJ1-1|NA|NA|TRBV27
CASTPGGGLTEAFF
TGTGCCAGCACCCCCGGAGGAGGGCTCACTGAAGCTTTCTTT
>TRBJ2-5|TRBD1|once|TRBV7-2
CASSWGDRRPQETQYF
TGTGCCAGCAGCTGGGGGGACAGGAGACCCCAAGAGACCCAGTACTTC
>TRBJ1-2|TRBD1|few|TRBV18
CASSPGQEPNYGYTF
TGTGCCAGCTCACCGGGACAGGAACCAAACTATGGCTACACCTTC
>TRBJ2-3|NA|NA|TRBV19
CASSIGGADTQYF
TGTGCCAGTAGTATAGGGGGGGCAGATACGCAGTATTTT
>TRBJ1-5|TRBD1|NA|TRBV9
CASSSRTGQRPQHF
TGTGCCAGCAGCTCCCGGACAGGCCAGCGGCCCCAGCATTTT
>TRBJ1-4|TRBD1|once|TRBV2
CASSGGTGGRHNEKLFF
TGTGCCAGCAGTGGTGGGACAGGGGGAAGGCATAATGAAAAACTGTTTTTT
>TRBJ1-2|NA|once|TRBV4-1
CASSQRSATGPGYTF
TGCGCCAGCAGCCAGCGATCCGCCACAGGGCCCGGCTACACCTTC
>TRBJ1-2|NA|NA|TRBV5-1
CASRHELEGHYGYTF
TGCGCCAGCAGACACGAATTGGAGGGCCACTATGGCTACACCTTC
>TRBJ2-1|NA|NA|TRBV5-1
CASSYPTGPSYNEQFF
TGCGCCAGCAGCTACCCGACAGGTCCCTCCTACAATGAGCAGTTCTTC
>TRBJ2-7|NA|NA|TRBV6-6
CASSYWHGVSYEQYF
TGTGCCAGCAGTTACTGGCACGGGGTCTCCTACGAGCAGTACTTC
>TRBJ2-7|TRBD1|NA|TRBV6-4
CASSAEGGETYEQYF
TGTGCCAGCAGTGCTGAAGGGGGCGAGACCTACGAGCAGTACTTC
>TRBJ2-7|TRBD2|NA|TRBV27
CAILILAGGPSSYEQYF
TGTGCCATCTTGATACTAGCGGGGGGTCCAAGCTCCTACGAGCAGTACTTC
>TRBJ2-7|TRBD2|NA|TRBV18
CASSPYGGSSYEQYF
TGTGCCAGCTCACCATACGGCGGGAGCTCCTACGAGCAGTACTTC
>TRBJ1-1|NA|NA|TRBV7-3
CASSSQGNTEAFF
TGTGCCAGCAGCTCCCAGGGGAACACTGAAGCTTTCTTT
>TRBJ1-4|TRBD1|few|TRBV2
CASSEATGAHEKLFF
TGTGCCAGCAGTGAAGCAACAGGGGCGCATGAAAAACTGTTTTTT
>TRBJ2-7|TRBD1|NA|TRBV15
CATSLDREYEQYF
TGTGCCACCAGTTTAGACAGGGAGTACGAGCAGTACTTC
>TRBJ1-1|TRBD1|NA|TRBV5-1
CASSLEGQTYTEAFF
TGCGCCAGCAGCTTGGAGGGACAGACTTACACTGAAGCTTTCTTT
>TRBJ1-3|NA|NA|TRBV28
CASSETVSGNTIYF
TGTGCCAGCAGCGAGACAGTCTCTGGAAACACCATATATTTT
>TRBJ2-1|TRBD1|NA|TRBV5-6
CASSLLTGDYNEQFF
TGTGCCAGCAGCTTATTGACAGGGGACTACAATGAGCAGTTCTTC
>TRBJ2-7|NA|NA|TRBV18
CASSPQQGSYEQYF
TGTGCCAGCTCACCACAGCAGGGTTCCTACGAGCAGTACTTC
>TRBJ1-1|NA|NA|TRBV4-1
CASSQGAGDTEAFF
TGCGCCAGCAGCCAAGGGGCGGGCGACACTGAAGCTTTCTTT
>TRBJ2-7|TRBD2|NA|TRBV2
CASTHEPGPGLDEQYF
TGTGCCAGCACTCACGAGCCGGGACCGGGACTAGACGAGCAGTACTTC
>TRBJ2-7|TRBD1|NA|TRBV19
CASRRYGTGGAKQYF
TGTGCCAGTAGGAGGTATGGGACAGGGGGCGCAAAGCAGTACTTC
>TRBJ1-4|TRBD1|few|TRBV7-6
CASSLGGQGEREKLFF
TGTGCCAGCAGCTTAGGAGGACAGGGGGAAAGGGAAAAACTGTTTTTT